The 26 T cell receptor beta chains presented below share a single source sample, sequenced in a study of blood T cell repertoires in COVID-19. This table comes from immunoSEQ multiplex PCR, and its TCRdb copy is limited to in-frame clones, with some not included. The sample has 150,000 to 200,000 clones, about 86% seen once. Input material: peripheral blood. The receptors originated from a woman between 65 and 79 years old with COVID-19, enrolled during active disease.

This rearrangement joins TRBV2 to TRBJ2-1; the match to TRBD2 covers 9 bases. This CDR3 spans 14 amino acids. The junction had 6 bases not matched to a gene; V was cut back by 6 bases and J by 6 bases. CDR1 SNHLY and CDR2 FYNNEI come from the germline V gene. The chain's CDR3 is CASRLAGGVNEQFF. The CDR3 region has the DNA TGTGCCAGCAGACTAGCGGGTGGGGTCAATGAGCAGTTCTTC.

This clone showed up just a few times. The rearrangement links TRBV2 to TRBJ1-2; D is possibly TRBD1 (6 bases). The V end lost 6 bases, the J end lost 7 bases, and 21 bases lay between the germline ends. This CDR3 has 15 amino acids. Germline V CDR1 and CDR2: SNHLY, FYNNEI. This CDR3 is CASRPGTHPKGGYTF. Here the CDR3 DNA reads TGTGCCAGCAGACCTGGGACACACCCCAAGGGTGGCTACACCTTC.

Written as DNA, the CDR3 is TGTGCCAGCAGTGAAGCGCTTGGGGATCCAGCGGCAATATACAATGAGCAGTTCTTC. The encoded protein is CASSEALGDPAAIYNEQFF. V usage is TRBV2 and J usage is TRBJ2-1, with D possibly TRBD2 on 5 matching bases. CDR1 is SNHLY, CDR2 FYNNEI, per germline. There are 19 residues in the CDR3. Trimming removed 0 bases at V and 4 bases at J, with 22 bases between.

The chain joins TRBV6-5 to TRBJ1-2; D is perhaps TRBD1 (5 bases). The V gene's germline CDR1 is MNHEY and CDR2 SVGAGI. V was cut by 2 bases and J by 5 bases, with 12 bases left in between. CDR3 length equals 14 residues. In DNA form, the CDR3 reads TGTGCCAGCAGTTACGCCAGGGAAGGGTATGGCTACACCTTC. It is translated as CASSYAREGYGYTF.

The rearrangement joins TRBV5-1 to TRBJ2-5; perhaps TRBD1 as D (9 bases). Germline loops: CDR1 SGHRS, CDR2 YFSETQ. The CDR3 runs 15 residues. V gave up 7 bases and J gave up 5 bases, with 21 bases separating them. The CDR3 region is CASGRQGERGETQYF. In nucleotides, the CDR3 is TGCGCCAGCGGAAGACAGGGGGAGCGGGGGGAGACCCAGTACTTC.

In this sample, this clone turned up a few times. The gene calls are TRBV19 and TRBJ1-1; D gene unclear. Germline lookup yields CDR1 LNHDA and CDR2 SQIVND (reference sequence). The CDR3 spans 10 residues. Trimming stripped 7 bases from V and 11 bases from J, with 11 bases between. The CDR3 nucleotides read TGTGCCAGTATCGAGGAGTTGGCTTTCTTT. Translation gives CASIEELAFF. The entire variable domain, with the rest obtained from reference TRBV19 and TRBJ1-1, is as follows: DGGITQSPKYLFRKEGQNVTLSCEQNLNHDAMYWYRQDPGQGLRLIYYSQIVNDFQKGDIAEGYSVSREKKESFPLTVTSAQKNPTAFYLCASIEELAFFGQGTRLTVV.

The chain employs TRBV6-5 and TRBJ1-5; maybe TRBD1 (5 bases). V dropped 2 bases and J dropped 9 bases, with 17 bases sitting between them. Per the germline V gene, CDR1 is MNHEY and CDR2 is SVGAGI. CDR3 length: 15 amino acids. For the CDR3, the DNA is TGTGCCAGCAGTTACAGGGGAGGCCTTGGATGGCCCCAGCATTTT. Translation gives CASSYRGGLGWPQHF.

V gene TRBV5-5 combines with J gene TRBJ2-2; D is ambiguous. Germline-derived CDR1 and CDR2 are SGHKS and YYEKEE (reference sequence). V gave up 5 bases and J gave up 6 bases, with 14 bases separating them. This CDR3 is 14 amino acids long. The DNA for the CDR3 is TGTGCCAGCAGTCCTCAGCTCGGGTCCGGGGAGCTGTTTTTT. It yields the protein CASSPQLGSGELFF.

The chain has TRBV3-1 (or the pseudogene TRBV3-2) and TRBJ2-3, with TRBD2 identical over 16 bases. CDR1 is LGHDT and CDR2 is YNNKEL in the germline V gene (reference sequence). V gave up 4 bases and J gave up 4 bases; unmatched junction bases: 8. CDR3 length equals 18 residues. For the CDR3, the DNA is TGTGCCAGCAGCCTCCTAGGGACTAGCGGGAGGGCCCCAGATACGCAGTATTTT. Translated, it gives CASSLLGTSGRAPDTQYF.

The chain couples TRBV3-1 (or the pseudogene TRBV3-2) to TRBJ2-7; possible D gene TRBD2, 5 bases. V was clipped by 0 bases and J by 3 bases, with 12 bases between them. CDR1 is LGHDT, CDR2 YNNKEL, per germline (reference sequence). The CDR3 consists of 15 residues. DNA of the CDR3: TGTGCCAGCAGCCAAGATGTAAGCGGAAGCTACGAGCAGTACTTC. As protein: CASSQDVSGSYEQYF.

This clone was detected once. V is TRBV6-5 and J is TRBJ2-5; 9 bases are shared with TRBD2. With 6 bases clipped from V and 2 bases from J, the junction kept 4 bases outside the gene matches. Germline CDR1 MNHEY, CDR2 SVGAGI. The CDR3 runs to 14 residues. CDR3 loop: CASSGGGGQETQYF. The CDR3 region has the DNA TGTGCCAGCAGCGGCGGGGGGGGGCAAGAGACCCAGTACTTC.

V usage is TRBV18 and J usage is TRBJ2-5; perhaps TRBD1 as D (5 bases). Germline CDR1 reads KGHSH; CDR2 reads LQKENI. V dropped 1 base and J dropped 5 bases, with 8 bases sitting between them. CDR3 length equals 13 residues. The CDR3 region has the DNA TGTGCCAGCTCACCACAGGGGTGGGAGACCCAGTACTTC. It specifies CASSPQGWETQYF.

The chain recombines TRBV9 with TRBJ1-6, with a weak D call TRBD1 (6 bases). The V and J ends lost 0 bases and 5 bases respectively, with 6 bases between them. The germline V gene has CDR1 SGDLS and CDR2 YYNGEE. CDR3 size: 14 residues. The CDR3 DNA reads as TGTGCCAGCAGCGTAGCAGGGGATAATTCACCCCTCCACTTT. Protein sequence: CASSVAGDNSPLHF.

The chain employs TRBV25-1 and TRBJ1-3, with D perhaps TRBD1 (5 bases). The V end lost 4 bases, the J end lost 3 bases, and 13 bases lay between the germline ends. The CDR3 consists of 15 residues. Germline lookup yields CDR1 MGHDK and CDR2 SYGVNS. The CDR3: CASSAAGSFGNTIYF. CDR3 nucleotide sequence: TGTGCCAGCAGTGCGGCAGGGTCTTTTGGAAACACCATATATTTT.

This chain links TRBV24-1 with TRBJ2-1; 10 nucleotides agree with TRBD1. V shed 8 bases and J 5 bases; nucleotides not matched to a gene: 17. The CDR3 is made up of 18 amino acids. Germline CDR1 is KGHDR and CDR2 is SFDVKD. CDR3 coding DNA: TGTGCCACCATAAACGTTGGGACAGGGGCAAGATTAAACAATGAGCAGTTCTTC. Translation gives CATINVGTGARLNNEQFF.

The CDR3 DNA reads TGTGCCAGCAGCCAAACAGGAATGCAAGGCTACACCTTC. It codes for CASSQTGMQGYTF. V and J are TRBV6-6 and TRBJ1-2; a weak D match, TRBD1 (5 bases). Germline V gives CDR1 MNHNY, CDR2 SVGAGI (reference sequence). CDR3 length equals 13 residues. V was pared by 6 bases and J by 8 bases, with 16 bases between.

The chain links TRBV19 to TRBJ1-2, with 7 bases aligning to TRBD1. The CDR3 runs to 14 residues. V lost 7 bases to trimming and J lost 2 bases; unmatched junction nucleotides: 7. Per germline, CDR1 LNHDA and CDR2 SQIVND (reference sequence). The CDR3 DNA follows: TGTGCCAGTAAATATGTACAGGGGAACTATGGCTACACCTTC. As protein: CASKYVQGNYGYTF.

V usage is TRBV14 and J usage is TRBJ2-3; D uncertain. This CDR3 spans 15 amino acids. Trimming took off 4 bases at V and 1 base at J, with 12 bases between the two ends. Germline V gene sequence: CDR1 SGHDN, CDR2 FVKESK. The CDR3 coding sequence is TGTGCCAGCAGCCCTAGAAGCACCGGCACAGATACGCAGTATTTT. The encoded protein is CASSPRSTGTDTQYF.

The chain carries TRBV27 and TRBJ1-2, with TRBD1 as a possible D gene (5 bases). V lost 6 bases, J lost 4 bases, and 12 bases lay in between. The CDR3 sequence is 13 residues long. Germline values: CDR1 MNHEY, CDR2 SMNVEV (reference sequence). This CDR3 reads CASRVTGSYGYTF. Written as DNA, the CDR3 is TGTGCCAGCAGAGTCACAGGTAGCTATGGCTACACCTTC.

This clone occurred once. The chain joins TRBV1 to TRBJ2-7; the table assigns TRBD2, which was not confirmed against the DNA. TRBV1 represents a pseudogene. The CDR3 is 12 amino acids. This CDR3 is CTRGLPSYEQYF. CDR3 coding DNA: TGCACCAGAGGACTACCCTCCTACGAGCAGTACTTC.

V is TRBV6-5 and J is TRBJ2-7, with D perhaps matching TRBD1 (5 bases). V dropped 7 bases and J dropped 2 bases, with 15 bases sitting between them. The CDR3 runs 14 residues. Germline loops: CDR1 MNHEY, CDR2 SVGAGI. CDR3 sequence: CASKGWVLTYEQYF. CDR3 nucleotide sequence: TGTGCCAGCAAGGGGTGGGTCCTAACCTACGAGCAGTACTTC.

CDR3 sequence (DNA): TGCGCCAGCAGCTTGGTCCCCTCCCAAGAGACCCAGTACTTC. Translated: CASSLVPSQETQYF. V usage is TRBV5-1 and J usage is TRBJ2-5; no firm D call. Trimming took 0 bases from V and 1 from J, leaving 7 bases between them. Germline CDR1 and CDR2: SGHRS and YFSETQ. This CDR3 is built from 14 residues.

This sequence joins TRBV19 and TRBJ2-1, with D tentatively TRBD2 (6 bases). With 3 bases removed from V and 6 bases from J, the gap between germline ends came to 12 bases. Germline V gives CDR1 LNHDA, CDR2 SQIVND (reference sequence). This CDR3 is built from 14 residues. The CDR3 DNA follows: TGTGCCAGTAGTATCGGACTATCGATCAATGAGCAGTTCTTC. This encodes CASSIGLSINEQFF.

CDR3 coding DNA: TGTGCCAGCAGTCCTTTTGTCGGCACCGGGGAGCTGTTTTTT. It codes for CASSPFVGTGELFF. The V call is TRBV6-5, the J call TRBJ2-2; D is ambiguous. Per germline, CDR1 MNHEY and CDR2 SVGAGI. Trimming cost V 5 bases and J 4 bases, with 11 bases left between them. This CDR3 contains 14 residues.

This chain connects TRBV5-1 to TRBJ2-5; D unresolved. CDR3 size: 13 residues. Trimming took off 1 base at V and 5 bases at J, with 9 bases between the two ends. Germline CDR1 and CDR2: SGHRS and YFSETQ. The CDR3 sequence is CASSLFASETQYF. CDR3 nucleotide sequence: TGCGCCAGCAGCTTGTTTGCGTCGGAGACCCAGTACTTC.

This chain uses TRBV27 with TRBJ1-6; no clear D. Germline V gives CDR1 MNHEY, CDR2 SMNVEV (reference sequence). V was clipped by 8 bases and J by 3 bases, with 8 bases between them. The CDR3 is 13 amino acids. CDR3 residues: CASAIVYNSPLHF. In DNA, the CDR3 is TGTGCCAGCGCGATTGTCTATAATTCACCCCTCCACTTT.